This TCR beta chain was recovered during a study of T cells after yellow fever vaccination. This clonotype was seen at least ten times. This CDR3 is 14 amino acids long. Germline CDR1 reads SGHVS; CDR2 reads FQNEAQ. V was clipped by 2 bases and J by 0 bases, with 5 bases between them. MiXCR, applied by TCRdb to the 5' RACE reads, yields one record per CDR3 protein. The sample lists 300,000 to 400,000 distinct CDR3 sequences, 8.7% occurring once. The source material was PBMCs, sampled on the day of the first yellow fever vaccination. The chain joins TRBV7-8 to TRBJ2-1; possible D gene TRBD1, 5 bases. The sequence was obtained from a young man who received the YFV17D yellow fever vaccine. The CDR3 DNA follows: TGTGCCAGCAGCTTAAGGGGCTCCTACAATGAGCAGTTCTTC. Translating it yields CASSLRGSYNEQFF.